These 8 T cell receptor beta chains came from one sample sequenced in a study of blood T cell repertoires in COVID-19. Repertoires were generated with immunoSEQ multiplex PCR, while TCRdb's copy carries only in-frame clones and drops some. The sample consists of 380,000 or so clones, about 90% of them appearing once. The specimen was peripheral blood. These receptors were obtained from a man aged 35-49 years with acute or convalescent COVID-19.

This chain connects TRBV5-8 to TRBJ1-2; 10 positions match TRBD1. CDR3 size: 14 residues. Germline V gene sequence: CDR1 SGHTS, CDR2 YDEGEE. J was trimmed by 8 bases and V by 1 base; bases with no gene match: 5. CDR3 region: CASSLRGQGTGYTF. CDR3 DNA: TGTGCCAGCAGCTTGAGGGGACAGGGGACCGGCTACACCTTC.

The chain uses TRBV5-4 and TRBJ1-1; D gene unclear. Trimming took 5 bases from V and 0 from J, leaving 11 bases between them. This CDR3 has 14 amino acids. The germline V gene has CDR1 SGHNT and CDR2 YYREEE (reference sequence). CDR3 protein: CASSLDGMNTEAFF. CDR3 DNA: TGTGCCAGCAGTCTGGACGGGATGAACACTGAAGCTTTCTTT.

The rearrangement joins TRBV4-3 to TRBJ1-3, with 7 bases fitting TRBD1. Germline lookup yields CDR1 LGHNA and CDR2 YSLEER. The ends lost 0 bases at V and 0 bases at J; junction bases unmatched: 2. CDR3 size: 16 residues. In DNA form, the CDR3 reads TGCGCCAGCAGCCAAGATTACAGGGGCTCTGGAAACACCATATATTTT. This sequence encodes CASSQDYRGSGNTIYF.

The rearrangement uses TRBV19 and TRBJ2-3; 9 bases agree with TRBD2. Germline-derived CDR1 and CDR2 are LNHDA and SQIVND (reference sequence). The CDR3 loop spans 16 amino acids. V lost 9 bases, J lost 6 bases, and 16 bases stayed unmatched. CDR3 in amino acids: CASHDGAGGPVDTQYF. The CDR3 nucleotides are TGTGCCAGCCACGACGGCGCGGGAGGGCCCGTGGATACGCAGTATTTT.

This clone was picked up one time. The chain has TRBV12-5 and TRBJ2-7; possibly TRBD2 for D (5 bases). The CDR3 totals 15 residues. CDR1 is LGHNT and CDR2 is FRNRAP in the germline V gene. V was clipped by 5 bases and J by 0 bases, with 14 bases between them. Here the CDR3 reads CASGPPSGSSYEQYF. The CDR3 coding sequence is TGTGCTAGTGGTCCCCCCTCGGGGAGCTCCTACGAGCAGTACTTC.

This chain connects TRBV6-2 or TRBV6-3 to TRBJ1-5; 9 bases line up with TRBD1. V gave up 4 bases and J gave up 7 bases; unmatched junction bases: 8. Looked up from germline, CDR1 is MNHEY and CDR2 is SVGEGT. The CDR3 is 15 amino acids. The CDR3: CASSSTGGYGQPQHF. In nucleotides, the CDR3 is TGTGCCAGCAGTTCTACAGGGGGCTATGGCCAGCCCCAGCATTTT.

The rearrangement joins TRBV6-5 to TRBJ1-6; 7 bases match TRBD1. The CDR3 is made up of 13 amino acids. The germline CDR1 and CDR2 sequences are MNHEY and SVGAGI. Germline trimming cut 5 bases from V and 10 bases from J; bases unmatched to any gene: 5. The CDR3 nucleotides read TGTGCCAGCAGTACAGGGGTAAGGTCACCCCTCCACTTT. This sequence encodes CASSTGVRSPLHF.

This chain connects TRBV6-2 or TRBV6-3 to TRBJ2-7, with 8 bases aligning to TRBD1. Trimming cost V 5 bases and J 5 bases; bases outside gene matches: 8. The V gene's germline CDR1 is MNHEY and CDR2 SVGEGT. The CDR3 is made up of 14 amino acids. For the CDR3, the DNA is TGTGCCAGCAGTCCCGGACAGGGCCGTCACGAGCAGTACTTC. It is translated as CASSPGQGRHEQYF.